Described below is a single TCR beta chain sequence and its context. The data originate from a study of blood T cell repertoires in COVID-19. Study summary: The United States, Italy and Spain were the sources of the acute and convalescent COVID-19 samples. PBMCs, B-cell-depleted T cells, or T cells were the source of the cDNA or gDNA that made up the material.

Losses at the gene ends were 0 bases for V and 5 bases for J; bases not matched to a gene: 11. The germline CDR1 and CDR2 sequences are LGHDT and YNNKEL (reference sequence). The CDR3 is 17 residues long. Sequencing was performed with immunoSEQ multiplex PCR; in TCRdb, only in-frame clones are kept and a portion is missing. Among around 200,000 clones listed, 86% were seen once. The sequenced sample was peripheral blood. The gene calls are TRBV3-1 (or the pseudogene TRBV3-2) and TRBJ2-7; 9 bases agree with TRBD2. The sequence derives from an older man with active or convalescent COVID-19. This CDR3 is CASSQDVAGATMDEQYF. The CDR3 region has the DNA TGTGCCAGCAGCCAAGATGTAGCGGGAGCCACCATGGACGAGCAGTACTTC.